This TCR beta chain derives from a study of PD-1 blockade in classical Hodgkin lymphoma. Across the study: The nivolumab dose that patients received was 3 mg/kg, given intravenously every 2 weeks.

Each patient's relapse followed autologous stem cell transplantation, and brentuximab vedotin exposure varied. The CDR3 has 14 residues. V was clipped by 5 bases and J by 5 bases, with 15 bases between them. The V gene's germline CDR1 is MDHEN and CDR2 SYDVKM. Assay: immunoSEQ multiplex PCR; the TCRdb copy retains only in-frame clones and omits some. Here the sample spans around 91,000 clones, about four fifths being singletons. Study-level results: By C4D1, CD4+ diversity increased significantly, especially in complete responders.

Turning to this clone: What it binds is unknown.

The chain joins TRBV28 to TRBJ1-2; tentatively, D is TRBD1 (6 bases). The sample here was peripheral blood mononuclear cells (PBMCs), taken before the second cycle of nivolumab. This receptor was obtained from a human donor with classical Hodgkin lymphoma. The CDR3 sequence is CASSLTGTSYGYTF. DNA of the CDR3: TGTGCCAGCAGTCTGACCGGGACATCTTATGGCTACACCTTC.